Listed here is a single T cell receptor beta chain. This specimen belongs to a study of blood T cell repertoires in COVID-19. Overall study: Donors in the United States, Italy and Spain gave samples during acute or convalescent COVID-19. Nucleic acid was either cDNA or gDNA, and it came from T cells, B-cell-depleted T cells, or PBMCs.

Trimming took off 2 bases at V and 1 base at J, with 9 bases between the two ends. This CDR3 is built from 15 residues. From germline, CDR1 is ENHRY and CDR2 SYGVKD. As originally analysed: Nucleated cell number was recorded as an estimate derived from reference gene primer amplification. Clones were read by immunoSEQ multiplex PCR, and TCRdb kept only the in-frame ones, dropping some. Clone size and the V and J calls come from that table; the DNA yielded D and trimming. The profile covers tens of thousands of clones, with roughly 80% appearing a single time and more than 9.5% taken by the ten largest.

J is TRBJ1-3 and V is TRBV10-3; D is unresolved. The sequence derives from a human donor in a cohort sampled during active COVID-19. Sequences were obtained from peripheral blood. CDR3 in DNA: TGTGCCATCAGTGAGCTGAATCTATCTGGAAACACCATATATTTT. Translated, it gives CAISELNLSGNTIYF.